This T cell receptor (beta chain) came from a study of tumor-infiltrating lymphocytes in primary liver carcinoma. A constant-region primer primed TCR beta cDNA synthesis from 500 to 550 ng of total RNA. Three rounds of nested multiplex PCR with slightly modified ARM-PCR produced TCR beta libraries. Each of the first two PCR rounds ran approximately 11 cycles with TRBV1-TRBV30 forward and C-beta reverse primers. TCRdb passed the multiplex PCR reads through MiXCR, listing each CDR3 protein once. This table has fewer than 40,000 distinct CDR3 sequences, around two thirds appearing once. Unsorted bulk tissue, about 19-31 mg of it, served as the source for co-extraction of RNA and DNA. Study-wide results and caveats: Only about 8-25% of top clones showed up in all five tumor regions.

On this clonotype itself: What it binds is unknown. A read error may account for a junction end that differs from germline.

The CDR3 is made up of 13 amino acids. Germline V lookup: CDR1 DFQATT, CDR2 SNEGSKA (reference sequence). The sequenced material came from liver tumor tissue from sampling region 3. As for subset: tumor region T3, left-lateral pole. The rearrangement uses TRBV20-1 and TRBJ2-2; tentatively, D is TRBD1 or TRBD2 (5 bases each). This sequence originates from a woman in her 30s with primary liver carcinoma and hepatitis B virus infection. In DNA form, the CDR3 reads TGCAGTGCTAGCCGAGGGGACGCCGGGGAACTGTTTTTT. It codes for CSASRGDAGELFF.